The clone carrying this TCR beta chain has a count of ten or more. No antigen is known for it. In TCRdb, the 5' RACE reads were re-called with MiXCR into one record per CDR3 protein. Here the sample spans about 210,000 distinct CDR3 sequences, 5.5% to 7.5% being singletons. The data belong to a study of CD8 T cells in ankylosing spondylitis. Study-wide results and caveats: In ankylosing spondylitis blood, a motif of roughly 8 highly homologous TCR beta variants appeared characteristic.

This CDR3 region has 18 residues. CDR1 is SGHVS, CDR2 FNYEAQ, per germline. Trimming cost V 1 base and J 0 bases, with 16 bases left between them. What was sequenced was blood, either unsorted or a sorted T cell fraction (not recorded which). This chain links TRBV7-6 with TRBJ2-1, with D perhaps being TRBD1 or TRBD2 (5 bases each). The sequence came from a male donor with ankylosing spondylitis. The CDR3 DNA is TGTGCCAGCAGCTTAGTGCGAGGGGTCCCTTCCTCCTACAATGAGCAGTTCTTC. Its translation is CASSLVRGVPSSYNEQFF.